This is a list of T cell receptor beta chains from one sample in a study of blood T cell repertoires in COVID-19. Sequenced by immunoSEQ multiplex PCR; TCRdb stores in-frame clones only, minus some. The sample lists 180,000 or so clones, more than 75% occurring once. The material sequenced was peripheral blood. These receptors were collected from a man between 18 and 35 years old with active or convalescent COVID-19. The CDR3 runs from the conserved cysteine through the conserved F or W. The D gene is left open where the match is weak. A clone size is listed for some rows: how often the clone was seen (once, few, many), or a class if it is expanded.

v_gene	d_gene	abundance	j_gene	CDR3nt	CDR3aa
TRBV2	.	.	TRBJ2-6	TGTGCCAGCAGCGCAGACAGATCTGGGGCCAACGTCCTGACTTTC	CASSADRSGANVLTF
TRBV6-1	.	.	TRBJ2-7	TGTGCCAGCATGAACCCGACAGGCCGCGAGCAGTACTTC	CASMNPTGREQYF
TRBV27	.	.	TRBJ1-1	TGTGCCAGCAGTTACACACAGAACACTGAAGCTTTCTTT	CASSYTQNTEAFF
TRBV28	TRBD1	few	TRBJ1-6	TGTGCCAGCAGCCCGATCGGACAGGGGAATTCACCCCTCCACTTT	CASSPIGQGNSPLHF
TRBV6-5	TRBD1	.	TRBJ1-1	TGTGCCAGCACTTCCCCAGGAGAGACAGGGGAAGCTTTCTTT	CASTSPGETGEAFF
TRBV4-1	TRBD2	.	TRBJ2-3	TGCGCCAGCAGCCAAGGGACTAGCGGGGTATATACGCAGTATTTT	CASSQGTSGVYTQYF
TRBV10-1	TRBD1	once	TRBJ1-4	TGCGCCAGCCGGAAGCTACAGGGGCCTAATGAAAAACTGTTTTTT	CASRKLQGPNEKLFF
TRBV6-5	TRBD2	.	TRBJ2-1	TGTGCCAGCAGTTACTCCTGGGGGGGAAATGAGCAGTTCTTC	CASSYSWGGNEQFF
TRBV5-1	.	once	TRBJ2-5	TGCGCCAGCAGCTTGTCACAGCCGACGTACCAAGAGACCCAGTACTTC	CASSLSQPTYQETQYF
TRBV5-5	.	.	TRBJ2-3	TGTGCCAGCAGCCCAGGAACAGATACGCAGTATTTT	CASSPGTDTQYF
TRBV2	.	.	TRBJ2-1	TGTGCCAGCAAGCGGGCTGAGCATGAGCAGTTCTTC	CASKRAEHEQFF
TRBV21-1	.	.	TRBJ2-6	TGTGCCAGCAGCAAAGCAGGGACGGGGGGTCGGTCCCTTGGAGGGGCCAACGTCCTGACTTTC	CASSKAGTGGRSLGGANVLTF
TRBV6-4	.	.	TRBJ1-5	TGTGCCAGCAGTCTGAATCGGTATCAGCCCCAGCATTTT	CASSLNRYQPQHF
TRBV9	.	.	TRBJ1-1	TGTGCCAGCAGGTCCCCTGGAGTTGTAGAAGCTTTCTTT	CASRSPGVVEAFF
TRBV27	.	.	TRBJ1-6	TGTGCCAGCAGTCCGGCCAGCGCTTATTCACCCCTCCACTTT	CASSPASAYSPLHF
TRBV6-5	.	.	TRBJ1-6	TGTGCCAGCAGCGTGGACAGAGATTCACCCCTCCACTTT	CASSVDRDSPLHF
TRBV5-5	.	few	TRBJ1-5	TGTGCCAGCAGTTCTTCCGGGGGTAGCAATCAGCCCCAGCATTTT	CASSSSGGSNQPQHF
TRBV30	TRBD1	.	TRBJ1-1	TGTGCCTGGAGACCGAGGGCAGGGGGCGGGGGAACTGAAGCTTTCTTT	CAWRPRAGGGGTEAFF
TRBV5-1	TRBD1	.	TRBJ2-2	TGCGCCAGCAGCTTGGGGGTCTGGGGACAGGGGACCGGGGAGCTGTTTTTT	CASSLGVWGQGTGELFF
TRBV19	TRBD1	.	TRBJ1-6	TGTGCCAGTAGTGGACAGGGAAATTCACCCCTCCACTTT	CASSGQGNSPLHF
TRBV5-1	TRBD1	.	TRBJ1-2	TGCGCCAGCAGCTTGGCCCCCTTGACAGGGGCCGGAGGCTACACCTTC	CASSLAPLTGAGGYTF
TRBV6-4	.	few	TRBJ1-2	TGTGCCAGCAGTGACTCGGCAGGGGCCCTATATGGCTACACCTTC	CASSDSAGALYGYTF
TRBV13	.	.	TRBJ1-1	TGTGCCAGCAGCTCTGGGTGGGAGGGTCTAATGAACACTGAAGCTTTCTTT	CASSSGWEGLMNTEAFF
TRBV6-4	TRBD2	.	TRBJ2-1	TGTGCCAGCAGTGATGCGGGGGGGGCCTACAATGAGCAGTTCTTC	CASSDAGGAYNEQFF
TRBV4-3	.	.	TRBJ2-7	TGCGCCAGCAGCCCTCATAGGGACTCCGAGCAGTACTTC	CASSPHRDSEQYF
TRBV19	TRBD1	.	TRBJ2-3	TGTGCCAGTACCGAGGACCGGGACAGGGCGCAGTATTTT	CASTEDRDRAQYF
TRBV6-4	.	.	TRBJ1-2	TGTGCCAGCAGTGAAACGGGGATGTCGGGCTACACCTTC	CASSETGMSGYTF
TRBV5-1	.	.	TRBJ1-2	TGCGCCAGCATTTCGACCCCCGGGGGCTATGGCTACACCTTC	CASISTPGGYGYTF